The present entry profiles one T cell receptor beta chain with its context. Its antigen is as yet unknown. The sample contains more than one DNA sequence encoding this CDR3. The CDR3 totals 14 residues. Germline values: CDR1 SGHNT, CDR2 YYREEE (reference sequence). V lost 0 bases and J lost 1, with 7 bases in between. This sample was included in a study of shared clonotypes between healthy human individuals. On the study more broadly: Two women and a few men aged 18 to 49 made up the donors. Each donor's CD4 naive and CD4 memory cells filled three plates apiece, CD8 naive two, and CD8 memory one. Study-level results: Among donors, clonotype sharing was expected to be affected by sequencing depth.

Within Nashville, Tennessee resided all donors, each a Caucasian adult. Measured with immunoSEQ multiplex PCR; TCRdb has only the in-frame clones, and not every one. This table holds 2 million to 3 million clones, roughly 93% found once. The material sequenced was naive CD4+ T cells from PBMCs. The sample's subset: CD45RA+ positively selected. The clonotype was recovered from a man between 18 and 35 years old in good health. Some clones in this sample may be carry-over from other donors' samples. V gene TRBV5-4 combines with J gene TRBJ1-1; weak D call: TRBD1 (6 bases). The CDR3 here is CASSLGGPNTEAFF. CDR3 sequence (DNA): TGTGCCAGCAGCTTGGGGGGGCCGAACACTGAAGCTTTCTTT. Using reference TRBV5-4 and TRBJ1-1 for the parts outside the CDR3, the full variable domain is ETGVTQSPTHLIKTRGQQVTLRCSSQSGHNTVSWYQQALGQGPQFIFQYYREEENGRGNFPPRFSGLQFPNYSSELNVNALELDDSALYLCASSLGGPNTEAFFGQGTRLTVV.